This entry lists 15 T cell receptor beta chains sequenced from one sample in a study of OX40 agonist ivuxolimab in advanced cancers. This table comes from immunoSEQ multiplex PCR, and its TCRdb copy is limited to in-frame clones, with some not included. The data hold 75,000 to 90,000 clones, with 80% to 95% observed a single time. Source: CD4+ or CD8+ T cells sorted from blood, taken in a trial of the OX40 agonist ivuxolimab. Receptors originate from an adult with an advanced solid tumor such as melanoma, head and neck, liver or kidney cancer.

The J gene is TRBJ1-4, the V gene TRBV30; D gene ambiguous. The CDR3 covers 15 residues. Trimming stripped 2 bases from V and 4 bases from J, with 14 bases between. CDR1 GTSNPN and CDR2 SVGIG come from the germline V gene (reference sequence). The CDR3 reads CAWSPTGRFNEKLFF. The CDR3 coding sequence is TGTGCCTGGAGTCCCACGGGCAGGTTTAATGAAAAACTGTTTTTT.

The J gene is TRBJ2-3, the V gene TRBV7-9, with TRBD2 identical over 8 bases. Trimming took 3 bases from V and 4 from J; bases not matched to a gene: 6. The V gene's germline CDR1 is SEHNR and CDR2 FQNEAQ (reference sequence). This CDR3 spans 15 amino acids. CDR3: CASSFGLAGADTQYF. Written as DNA, the CDR3 is TGTGCCAGCAGCTTTGGGCTAGCGGGCGCAGATACGCAGTATTTT.

The chain combines TRBV6-5 with TRBJ1-5; 9 bases fit TRBD1. Germline V lookup: CDR1 MNHEY, CDR2 SVGAGI. Germline trimming cut 5 bases from V and 2 bases from J; bases unmatched to any gene: 4. The CDR3 contains 15 residues. CDR3 protein: CASSPDRGGNQPQHF. CDR3 in DNA: TGTGCCAGCAGTCCGGACAGGGGAGGCAATCAGCCCCAGCATTTT.

A few counts support this clone. J is TRBJ1-5 and V is TRBV5-6, with D perhaps matching TRBD1 (5 bases). Trimming stripped 2 bases from V and 11 bases from J, with 20 bases between. Germline-derived CDR1 and CDR2 are SGHDT and YYEEEE. CDR3 length: 15 residues. In DNA form, the CDR3 reads TGTGCCAGCAGCTTTGCGGGACGTAACGCATGGGCCCAGCATTTT. This translates into CASSFAGRNAWAQHF.

The V and J genes are TRBV30 and TRBJ1-4, with a weak D call TRBD1 (6 bases). This CDR3 is built from 14 residues. Germline CDR1 reads GTSNPN; CDR2 reads SVGIG (reference sequence). V was clipped by 1 base and J by 7 bases, with 13 bases between them. The CDR3 region has the DNA TGTGCCTGGAGTGAGGGGGGGGCGGGTGAAAAACTGTTTTTT. Amino acids: CAWSEGGAGEKLFF.

This clone was seen a handful of times. The V call is TRBV27, the J call TRBJ2-2; D is possibly TRBD2 (6 bases). Germline values: CDR1 MNHEY, CDR2 SMNVEV (reference sequence). V was shortened by 5 bases and J by 7 bases, with 17 bases between the two germline ends. The CDR3 is 15 amino acids. This CDR3 is CASSQWGGGDGELFF. Here the CDR3 DNA reads TGTGCCAGCAGTCAATGGGGCGGAGGGGACGGGGAGCTGTTTTTT.

The chain joins TRBV19 to TRBJ2-1; 7 bases fit TRBD1. The trim removed 5 bases at V and 4 bases at J, leaving 8 bases unmatched. This CDR3 region has 15 residues. Germline V gene data show CDR1 as LNHDA and CDR2 as SQIVND (reference sequence). CDR3 sequence (DNA): TGTGCCAGTAGTCCAGGGACAGAGCGGTACAATGAGCAGTTCTTC. Amino acids: CASSPGTERYNEQFF.

CDR3 sequence: CASSQEDTQYF. The CDR3, as DNA: TGTGCCAGCAGCCAGGAGGATACGCAGTATTTT. The chain recombines TRBV14 with TRBJ2-3; D remains ambiguous. There are 11 residues in the CDR3. Germline CDR1 and CDR2: SGHDN and FVKESK. V was pared by 3 bases and J by 6 bases, with 4 bases between.

This clone has just one count. The chain uses TRBV7-6 and TRBJ2-3; 14 bases agree with TRBD2. CDR1 is SGHVS and CDR2 is FNYEAQ in the germline V gene. The CDR3 has 18 residues. J was trimmed by 4 bases and V by 3 bases; bases with no gene match: 9. CDR3 amino acids: CASSFTWGLAGVPDTQYF. DNA of the CDR3: TGTGCCAGCAGCTTCACGTGGGGACTAGCGGGGGTACCAGATACGCAGTATTTT.

The chain uses TRBV6-1 and TRBJ2-3; tentatively, D is TRBD2 (6 bases). Germline CDR1 and CDR2: MNHNS and SASEGT. V lost 10 bases and J lost 0, with 11 bases in between. The CDR3 has 13 residues. DNA for the CDR3: TGTGCCACCCTCGCGGGGAGCACAGATACGCAGTATTTT. Protein sequence: CATLAGSTDTQYF.

This clone was seen just once. V gene TRBV4-2 combines with J gene TRBJ1-2, with unresolved D. V was shortened by 0 bases and J by 5 bases, with 13 bases between the two germline ends. Germline values: CDR1 LGHNA, CDR2 YNFKEQ. CDR3 length: 15 amino acids. The CDR3 loop reads CASSQDLLGSYGYTF. As DNA, the CDR3 is TGTGCCAGCAGCCAAGATCTTTTGGGTAGTTATGGCTACACCTTC.

The chain uses TRBV2 and TRBJ2-5, with TRBD2 matching 15 bases. Germline trimming cut 7 bases from V and 2 bases from J; bases unmatched to any gene: 5. The CDR3 is 16 amino acids. CDR1 and CDR2 (germline): SNHLY, FYNNEI. In DNA form, the CDR3 reads TGTGCCAGCAATACAGGACTAGCGGGAGGGCAAGAGACCCAGTACTTC. This gives the protein CASNTGLAGGQETQYF.

This chain uses TRBV4-2 with TRBJ1-2; D remains unclear. V was clipped by 0 bases and J by 3 bases, with 17 bases between them. The CDR3 consists of 17 residues. The germline V gene has CDR1 LGHNA and CDR2 YNFKEQ. This chain's CDR3 is CASSQDPRGRLYYGYTF. CDR3 coding DNA: TGTGCCAGCAGCCAAGATCCCCGTGGCAGGCTTTACTATGGCTACACCTTC.

The chain joins TRBV15 to TRBJ2-5; no definite D call. The CDR3 length is 13 residues. V was shortened by 0 bases and J by 3 bases, with 5 bases between the two germline ends. Germline-derived CDR1 and CDR2 are LNHNV and YYDKDF (reference sequence). DNA for the CDR3: TGTGCCACCAGCAGAGATAGGGAAGAGACCCAGTACTTC. Protein sequence: CATSRDREETQYF.

As DNA, the CDR3 is TGTGCCAGCAGCTTAGATCAGGTACGCGAGCAGTTCTTC. Translating gives CASSLDQVREQFF. The gene calls are TRBV11-3 and TRBJ2-1; D is ambiguous. Between the trimmed V and J ends, which lost 0 bases and 10 bases, there was a span of 10 bases. The CDR3 is 13 amino acids. Germline V gives CDR1 SGHNT, CDR2 YENEEA.